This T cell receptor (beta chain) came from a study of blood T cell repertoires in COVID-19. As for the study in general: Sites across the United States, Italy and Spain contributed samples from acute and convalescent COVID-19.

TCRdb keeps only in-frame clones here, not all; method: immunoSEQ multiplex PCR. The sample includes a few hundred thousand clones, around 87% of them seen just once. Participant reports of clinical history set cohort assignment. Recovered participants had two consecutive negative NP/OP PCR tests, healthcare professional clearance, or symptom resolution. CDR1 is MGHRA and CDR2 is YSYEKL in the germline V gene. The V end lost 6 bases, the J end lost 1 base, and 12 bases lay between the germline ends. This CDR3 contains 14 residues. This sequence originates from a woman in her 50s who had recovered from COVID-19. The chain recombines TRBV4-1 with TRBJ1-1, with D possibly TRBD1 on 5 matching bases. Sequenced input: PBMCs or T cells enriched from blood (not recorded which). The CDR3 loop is CASSRGTQNTEAFF. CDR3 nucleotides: TGCGCCAGCAGTCGCGGGACCCAGAACACTGAAGCTTTCTTT.